This T cell receptor (beta chain) was captured in a study of cytomegalovirus exposure and HLA in healthy donors. The CDR3 is made up of 15 amino acids. Germline trimming cut 4 bases from V and 5 bases from J; bases unmatched to any gene: 3. Per the germline V gene, CDR1 is MDHEN and CDR2 is SYDVKM. Of note for this clone: Antigen unknown.

With 60 Vbeta and 13 Jbeta primers, the PCR was carried out. The table came from immunoSEQ multiplex PCR; TCRdb's copy has only in-frame clones and leaves some out. The repertoire consists of about 150,000 clones, with 82% occurring once and the leading ten covering about 8.1%. Study-level results: Clonal expansion was found to be greater in HLA-associated TCR beta chains than in equally common others in a later analysis. The study recorded about 160 TCR beta chains that were cytomegalovirus-associated.

This chain connects TRBV28 to TRBJ2-2; 11 nucleotides match TRBD2. This clonotype was obtained from a woman aged 50 to 60 in good health and CMV-seropositive. The sequenced sample consisted of PBMCs. The CDR3 nucleotides are TGTGCCAGCAGTTCCGGGACTAGCGGTACCGGGGAGCTGTTTTTT. Translation: CASSSGTSGTGELFF.